A selection of T cell receptor beta chains follows, all from one sample in a study of Graves' ophthalmopathy and Graves' hyperthyroidism. MiXCR, run by TCRdb on the multiplex PCR reads, gives a single entry per CDR3 protein. This table has approximately 160,000 distinct CDR3 sequences, approximately 40% appearing once. Sequenced input: peripheral blood. These TCRs come from a woman in her thirties or forties with Graves' ophthalmopathy. The CDR3 runs from the conserved cysteine through the conserved F or W. Some rows have no size entry. The others give once, few or many, or a class for an expanded clone.

clone size: many; J gene: TRBJ1-3; V gene: TRBV27; CDR3 protein: CASSSQSGANGNTIYF
clone size: many; J gene: TRBJ1-3; V gene: TRBV19; CDR3 protein: CASSPGATSGNTIYF
clone size: .; J gene: TRBJ1-3; V gene: TRBV24-1; CDR3 protein: CATSAAGYDTIYF
clone size: .; J gene: TRBJ1-3; V gene: TRBV28; CDR3 protein: CASSYGANRNTIYF
clone size: many; J gene: TRBJ1-5; V gene: TRBV2; CDR3 protein: CASRLDGPQHF
clone size: .; J gene: TRBJ2-5; V gene: TRBV7-2; CDR3 protein: CASSQSTNEETQYF
clone size: .; J gene: TRBJ2-7; V gene: TRBV11-2; CDR3 protein: CASSWKIRTGVAREQYF
clone size: .; J gene: TRBJ1-5; V gene: TRBV6-1; CDR3 protein: CASRNTGIPQPQHF
clone size: few; J gene: TRBJ2-2; V gene: TRBV6-1; CDR3 protein: CASRQGANTGELFF
clone size: many; J gene: TRBJ2-5; V gene: TRBV4-3; CDR3 protein: CASSQDQTLLETQYF
clone size: .; J gene: TRBJ1-1; V gene: TRBV27; CDR3 protein: CASSLRQALTAFF
clone size: .; J gene: TRBJ2-7; V gene: TRBV6-2/TRBV6-3; CDR3 protein: CASSYSHGPYEQYF
clone size: many; J gene: TRBJ2-7; V gene: TRBV28; CDR3 protein: CASRRPGQRDEQYF
clone size: few; J gene: TRBJ2-2; V gene: TRBV7-2; CDR3 protein: CASSPGGGNTGELFF
clone size: .; J gene: TRBJ2-7; V gene: TRBV3-1; CDR3 protein: CASSQEFTEQYF
clone size: .; J gene: TRBJ1-1; V gene: TRBV7-3; CDR3 protein: CASTIMNTEAFF
clone size: many; J gene: TRBJ1-1; V gene: TRBV28; CDR3 protein: CASGVGGTEAFF
clone size: .; J gene: TRBJ2-7; V gene: TRBV7-2; CDR3 protein: CASSQLRYYEQYF
clone size: .; J gene: TRBJ2-7; V gene: TRBV19; CDR3 protein: CASRGMGKMAYEQYF
clone size: .; J gene: TRBJ1-6; V gene: TRBV20-1; CDR3 protein: CSARGGGSYNSPLHF
clone size: many; J gene: TRBJ1-2; V gene: TRBV10-3; CDR3 protein: CAISEGPTAGGYTF
clone size: many; J gene: TRBJ2-5; V gene: TRBV9; CDR3 protein: CASSPGAGNQETQYF
clone size: .; J gene: TRBJ1-2; V gene: TRBV12-3/TRBV12-4; CDR3 protein: CASTPDLESNYGYTF
clone size: many; J gene: TRBJ1-2; V gene: TRBV28; CDR3 protein: CASSFRGDGYTF
clone size: once; J gene: TRBJ2-3; V gene: TRBV12-3/TRBV12-4; CDR3 protein: CASTHIRDTQYF
clone size: .; J gene: TRBJ1-2; V gene: TRBV12-3/TRBV12-4; CDR3 protein: CASIRLGGANYGYTF
clone size: many; J gene: TRBJ1-5; V gene: TRBV12-3/TRBV12-4; CDR3 protein: CASSLNTGSQPQHF
clone size: many; J gene: TRBJ2-4; V gene: TRBV12-3/TRBV12-4; CDR3 protein: CASSPGQGASDIQYF
clone size: .; J gene: TRBJ1-5; V gene: TRBV28; CDR3 protein: CASRSNQPQHF
clone size: many; J gene: TRBJ1-3; V gene: TRBV6-1; CDR3 protein: CASSELGTHTIYF
clone size: .; J gene: TRBJ2-7; V gene: TRBV10-3; CDR3 protein: CATGQGEYLGEQYF
clone size: once; J gene: TRBJ2-7; V gene: TRBV6-1; CDR3 protein: CASSPLYSYEQYF
clone size: many; J gene: TRBJ2-2; V gene: TRBV12-3/TRBV12-4; CDR3 protein: CASSSAGDANTGELFF
clone size: many; J gene: TRBJ1-5; V gene: TRBV12-3/TRBV12-4; CDR3 protein: CASSLTRDQPQHF
clone size: many; J gene: TRBJ1-5; V gene: TRBV5-1; CDR3 protein: CASSLAINQPQHF
clone size: many; J gene: TRBJ1-2; V gene: TRBV19; CDR3 protein: CASSLGNLGYTF
clone size: many; J gene: TRBJ1-5; V gene: TRBV6-1; CDR3 protein: CASSELGVQPQHF
clone size: many; J gene: TRBJ1-2; V gene: TRBV4-1; CDR3 protein: CASSQVIQAYGYTF
clone size: .; J gene: TRBJ1-2; V gene: TRBV6-5; CDR3 protein: CASSYSNRDYGYTF
clone size: many; J gene: TRBJ1-5; V gene: TRBV6-1; CDR3 protein: CASSEGQGSNQPQHF
clone size: many; J gene: TRBJ1-2; V gene: TRBV28; CDR3 protein: CASSFWGTGVGYTF
clone size: many; J gene: TRBJ1-1; V gene: TRBV28; CDR3 protein: CASRKYTEAFF
clone size: few; J gene: TRBJ2-5; V gene: TRBV12-3/TRBV12-4; CDR3 protein: CASSPFPTVGETQYF
clone size: many; J gene: TRBJ1-1; V gene: TRBV19; CDR3 protein: CATQQAENTEAFF
clone size: once; J gene: TRBJ2-5; V gene: TRBV28; CDR3 protein: CASSTLTGGRRETQYF
clone size: many; J gene: TRBJ1-5; V gene: TRBV7-9; CDR3 protein: CASSSGEEWQPQHF
clone size: many; J gene: TRBJ1-1; V gene: TRBV6-1; CDR3 protein: CASSAGVENTEAFF
clone size: many; J gene: TRBJ1-1; V gene: TRBV12-3/TRBV12-4; CDR3 protein: CASSPGLPDTEAFF
clone size: .; J gene: TRBJ2-7; V gene: TRBV29-1; CDR3 protein: CSVRVGGYEQYF
clone size: .; J gene: TRBJ2-2; V gene: TRBV7-3; CDR3 protein: CASSFGLVDTGELSF
clone size: many; J gene: TRBJ2-4; V gene: TRBV19; CDR3 protein: CASTPMARLAKNIQYF
clone size: many; J gene: TRBJ1-1; V gene: TRBV13; CDR3 protein: CASSRRPANTEAFF
clone size: many; J gene: TRBJ1-6; V gene: TRBV2; CDR3 protein: CASRGDRLNSPLHF